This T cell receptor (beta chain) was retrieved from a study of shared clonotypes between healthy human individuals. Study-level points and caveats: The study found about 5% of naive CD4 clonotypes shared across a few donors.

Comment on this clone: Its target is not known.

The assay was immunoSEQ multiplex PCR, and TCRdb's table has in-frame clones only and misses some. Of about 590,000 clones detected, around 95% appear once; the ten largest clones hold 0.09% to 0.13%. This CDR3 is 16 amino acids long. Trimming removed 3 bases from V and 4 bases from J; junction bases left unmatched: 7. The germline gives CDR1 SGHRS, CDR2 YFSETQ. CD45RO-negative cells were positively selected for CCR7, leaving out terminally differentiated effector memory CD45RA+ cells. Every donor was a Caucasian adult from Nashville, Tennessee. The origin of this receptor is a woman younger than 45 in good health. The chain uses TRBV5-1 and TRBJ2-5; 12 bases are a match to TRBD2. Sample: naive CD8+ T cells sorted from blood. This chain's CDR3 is CASSWGLAGGTETQYF. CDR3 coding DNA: TGCGCCAGCAGCTGGGGACTAGCGGGCGGGACAGAGACCCAGTACTTC.